Given below is one T cell receptor beta chain in context. Its target is unknown. These data originate in a study of T cell responses to AZD1222 COVID-19 vaccine. The repertoire was sequenced with immunoSEQ multiplex PCR; TCRdb's copy has only in-frame clones and lacks some. The table lists roughly 170,000 clones, roughly nine tenths of them singletons. Germline V gene sequence: CDR1 GTSNPN, CDR2 SVGIG (reference sequence). V lost 3 bases, J lost 5 bases, and 4 bases stayed unmatched. CDR3 length: 14 residues. Study-level results: Rises in breadth and depth of Spike-specific TCRs came after two AZD1222 doses. Repertoire sampling was restricted to post-peak T cell response timepoints.

The J gene is TRBJ2-1, the V gene TRBV30; 10 bases are shared with TRBD2. This specimen was peripheral blood, taken on day 0 of AZD1222 vaccination. The sequence derives from an adult in good health. CDR3 sequence: CAWSQTSGNNEQFF. DNA of the CDR3: TGTGCCTGGAGCCAAACTAGCGGGAACAATGAGCAGTTCTTC.